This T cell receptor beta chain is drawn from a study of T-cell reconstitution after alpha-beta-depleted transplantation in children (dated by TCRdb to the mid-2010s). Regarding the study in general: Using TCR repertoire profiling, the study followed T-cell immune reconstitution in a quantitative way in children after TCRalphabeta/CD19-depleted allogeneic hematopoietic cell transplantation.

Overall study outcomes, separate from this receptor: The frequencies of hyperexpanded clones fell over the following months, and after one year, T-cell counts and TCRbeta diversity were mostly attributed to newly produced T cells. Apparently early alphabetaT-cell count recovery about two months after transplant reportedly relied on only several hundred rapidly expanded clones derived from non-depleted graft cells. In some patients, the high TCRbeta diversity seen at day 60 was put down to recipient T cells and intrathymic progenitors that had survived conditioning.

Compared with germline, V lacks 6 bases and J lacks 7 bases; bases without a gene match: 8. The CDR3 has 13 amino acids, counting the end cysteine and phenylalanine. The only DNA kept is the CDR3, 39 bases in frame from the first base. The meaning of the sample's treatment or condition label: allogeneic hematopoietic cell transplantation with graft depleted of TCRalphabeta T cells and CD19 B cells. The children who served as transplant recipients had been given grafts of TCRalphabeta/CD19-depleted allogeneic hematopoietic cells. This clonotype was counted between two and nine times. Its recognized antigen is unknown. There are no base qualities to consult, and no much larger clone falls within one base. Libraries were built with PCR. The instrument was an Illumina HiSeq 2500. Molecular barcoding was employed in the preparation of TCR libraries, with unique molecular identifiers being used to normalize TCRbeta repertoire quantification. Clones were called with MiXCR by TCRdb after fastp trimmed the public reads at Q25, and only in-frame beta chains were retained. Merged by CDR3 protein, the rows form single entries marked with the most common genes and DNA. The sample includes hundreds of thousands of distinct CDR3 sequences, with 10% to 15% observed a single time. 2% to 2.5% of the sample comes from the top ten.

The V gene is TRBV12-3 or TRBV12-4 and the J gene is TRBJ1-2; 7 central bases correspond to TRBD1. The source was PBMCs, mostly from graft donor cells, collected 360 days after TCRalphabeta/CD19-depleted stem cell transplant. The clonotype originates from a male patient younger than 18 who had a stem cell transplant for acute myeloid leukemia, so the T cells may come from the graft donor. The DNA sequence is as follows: TGTGCCAGCAGGAGACAGGGAGTGCGTGGCTACACCTTC. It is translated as CASRRQGVRGYTF.